The 29 T cell receptor beta chains below all came from one sample that was sequenced in a study of cytomegalovirus exposure and HLA in healthy donors. The PCR employed 60 Vbeta primers together with 13 Jbeta primers. Sequenced by immunoSEQ multiplex PCR; TCRdb stores in-frame clones only, minus some. The sample holds roughly 100,000 clones. The source material was PBMCs. The receptors were gathered from a man aged 40-55 years in good health and CMV-seronegative.

The chain recombines TRBV10-3 with TRBJ2-2, with 10 positions matching TRBD1. Germline V gives CDR1 ENHRY, CDR2 SYGVKD. Trimming took 8 bases from V and 4 from J; bases not matched to a gene: 10. The CDR3 runs to 16 residues. The CDR3 DNA reads as TGTGCCATCTTTCGACAGGGGGCCCCTCTCACCGGGGAGCTGTTTTTT. Amino acid sequence: CAIFRQGAPLTGELFF.

The chain carries TRBV2 and TRBJ1-3; 8 bases are shared with TRBD1. This CDR3 is 14 amino acids long. Germline CDR1 and CDR2: SNHLY and FYNNEI. Losses at the gene ends were 6 bases for V and 1 base for J; bases not matched to a gene: 2. The CDR3: CASRDRGSGNTIYF. CDR3 DNA: TGTGCCAGCAGAGACAGGGGTTCTGGAAACACCATATATTTT.

The chain recombines TRBV5-1 with TRBJ2-7; 9 bases agree with TRBD2. J lost 3 bases, V lost 2 bases, and 3 bases had no gene match. The CDR3 runs 14 residues. Germline loops: CDR1 SGHRS, CDR2 YFSETQ. The CDR3 bases are TGCGCCAGCAGCTTCGGTAGCGGGGGCTACGAGCAGTACTTC. Protein sequence: CASSFGSGGYEQYF. Full variable domain (missing parts from reference TRBV5-1 and TRBJ2-7): KAGVTQTPRYLIKTRGQQVTLSCSPISGHRSVSWYQQTPGQGLQFLFEYFSETQRNKGNFPGRFSGRQFSNSRSEMNVSTLELGDSALYLCASSFGSGGYEQYFGPGTRLTVT.

The chain employs TRBV19 and TRBJ1-1; weak D call: TRBD1 (5 bases). Germline V gives CDR1 LNHDA, CDR2 SQIVND (reference sequence). V lost 5 bases and J 0 bases, leaving 13 bases between the germline ends. The CDR3 consists of 15 residues. The CDR3 region is CASSQGRQMNTEAFF. As DNA, the CDR3 is TGTGCCAGTAGTCAGGGAAGACAGATGAACACTGAAGCTTTCTTT. Variable domain in full (rest from reference TRBV19 and TRBJ1-1): DGGITQSPKYLFRKEGQNVTLSCEQNLNHDAMYWYRQDPGQGLRLIYYSQIVNDFQKGDIAEGYSVSREKKESFPLTVTSAQKNPTAFYLCASSQGRQMNTEAFFGQGTRLTVV.

The rearrangement joins TRBV5-6 to TRBJ2-7, with a possible D match to TRBD1 (6 bases). V dropped 3 bases and J dropped 6 bases, with 16 bases sitting between them. The germline V gene has CDR1 SGHDT and CDR2 YYEEEE. This CDR3 is 14 amino acids long. The CDR3 DNA is TGTGCCAGCAGCTCCACGAACAGGGCTGGCGAGCAGTACTTC. It is translated as CASSSTNRAGEQYF.

The chain joins TRBV30 to TRBJ1-2; D possibly corresponds to TRBD1 (5 bases). CDR3 size: 12 residues. The germline V gene has CDR1 GTSNPN and CDR2 SVGIG (reference sequence). Trimming removed 1 base at V and 13 bases at J, with 16 bases between. The CDR3 loop reads CAWSGGTPECTF. CDR3 bases: TGTGCCTGGAGTGGCGGGACCCCCGAGTGCACCTTC.

V and J are TRBV28 and TRBJ1-6; TRBD1 aligns across 8 bases. Unmatched junction bases numbered 3, after V lost 3 bases and J lost 5 bases. CDR3 size: 15 residues. CDR1 and CDR2 from the germline V gene are MDHEN and SYDVKM. CDR3 DNA: TGTGCCAGCAGTTTGACAGGGGCTGATAATTCACCCCTCCACTTT. Translation: CASSLTGADNSPLHF.

The rearrangement uses TRBV28 and TRBJ2-1; 7 nucleotides agree with TRBD2. The CDR3 contains 16 residues. Germline V CDR1 and CDR2: MDHEN, SYDVKM. Unmatched junction bases numbered 15, after V lost 7 bases and J lost 6 bases. The CDR3 DNA follows: TGTGCCAGCATCCCGCGTGGGGGGGTGAGGTCCAATGAGCAGTTCTTC. It codes for CASIPRGGVRSNEQFF.

V usage is TRBV6-5 and J usage is TRBJ2-2; 9 nucleotides agree with TRBD1. Germline CDR1 MNHEY, CDR2 SVGAGI. Trimming removed 0 bases from V and 3 bases from J; junction bases left unmatched: 2. The CDR3 loop spans 16 amino acids. CDR3: CASSYSQGAYTGELFF. For the CDR3, the DNA is TGTGCCAGCAGTTACTCACAGGGGGCCTACACCGGGGAGCTGTTTTTT.

CDR3 protein: CASLDRGLNYGYTF. The CDR3 coding sequence is TGTGCCAGCCTGGACAGGGGCTTGAACTATGGCTACACCTTC. The rearrangement links TRBV19 to TRBJ1-2, with TRBD1 matching over 9 bases. CDR3 size: 14 residues. Germline V lookup: CDR1 LNHDA, CDR2 SQIVND (reference sequence). J was trimmed by 2 bases and V by 9 bases; bases with no gene match: 7.

The chain links TRBV27 to TRBJ1-1; D is unresolved. CDR1 is MNHEY and CDR2 is SMNVEV in the germline V gene (reference sequence). Trimming cost V 3 bases and J 0 bases, with 8 bases left between them. The CDR3 length is 14 residues. CDR3 protein: CASSFRRMNTEAFF. The DNA of the CDR3 is TGTGCCAGCAGTTTTCGTAGAATGAACACTGAAGCTTTCTTT.

This chain joins TRBV5-1 and TRBJ2-7; 13 bases are a match to TRBD2. Germline CDR1 reads SGHRS; CDR2 reads YFSETQ. The CDR3 has 14 amino acids. The V segment lost 3 bases and the J segment 5 bases; nucleotides outside the gene matches: 2. For the CDR3, the DNA is TGCGCCAGCAGCTCCGGGACTAGCGGGAACGAGCAGTACTTC. It specifies CASSSGTSGNEQYF.

V gene TRBV7-2 combines with J gene TRBJ2-2, with 10 nucleotides matching TRBD1. Germline V gene data show CDR1 as SGHTA and CDR2 as FQGNSA. Losses at the gene ends were 5 bases for V and 3 bases for J; bases not matched to a gene: 3. This CDR3 is 15 amino acids long. CDR3 in amino acids: CASSVTGGDTGELFF. The CDR3 coding sequence is TGTGCCAGCAGCGTGACAGGGGGCGACACCGGGGAGCTGTTTTTT.

A remark on this clone: The same CDR3 also results from other DNA sequences found in this sample. The V and J genes are TRBV10-1 and TRBJ2-2, with 12 bases lining up with TRBD1. The germline CDR1 and CDR2 sequences are WNHNN and SYGVQD (reference sequence). This CDR3 has 14 residues. The V segment lost 8 bases and the J segment 14 bases; nucleotides outside the gene matches: 12. The CDR3 spells CASSGQGAAAELFF. The CDR3 nucleotides read TGCGCCAGCTCGGGACAGGGGGCGGCGGCGGAACTGTTTTTT.

This rearrangement joins TRBV30 to TRBJ1-5, with D perhaps matching TRBD1 (5 bases). CDR1 is GTSNPN, CDR2 SVGIG, per germline (reference sequence). This CDR3 is 13 amino acids long. Deletions cut 2 bases from V and 4 bases from J, with 9 bases between. CDR3 coding DNA: TGTGCCTGGAGTTCTCAGGGAAATCAGCCCCAGCATTTT. This sequence encodes CAWSSQGNQPQHF.

The genes are TRBV7-2 and TRBJ1-1, with D possibly matching TRBD1 (6 bases). V was shortened by 5 bases and J by 8 bases, with 12 bases between the two germline ends. Germline CDR1 and CDR2: SGHTA and FQGNSA. This CDR3 comprises 12 residues. CDR3 sequence (DNA): TGTGCCAGCAGCGTAAACAGGGCCGAAGCTTTCTTT. Translation: CASSVNRAEAFF.

The CDR3 nucleotides are TGCAGCCCTACAGGGATATTCGGCTACACCTTC. This encodes CSPTGIFGYTF. The rearrangement joins TRBV29-1 to TRBJ1-2; D perhaps matches TRBD1 (6 bases). This CDR3 comprises 11 residues. Trimming removed 8 bases from V and 8 bases from J, with 15 bases in between. From germline, CDR1 is SQVTM and CDR2 ANQGSEA.

The chain couples TRBV14 to TRBJ1-6; TRBD1 is a possible D gene (5 bases). Trimming shortened V by 1 base and J by 6 bases, and 10 bases separated the two germline ends. Germline values: CDR1 SGHDN, CDR2 FVKESK. CDR3 length: 15 amino acids. The CDR3 nucleotides read TGTGCCAGCAGCCAAGTAGCAGGGTCTAATTCACCCCTCCACTTT. It codes for CASSQVAGSNSPLHF.

The J gene is TRBJ1-1, the V gene TRBV5-1; 10 positions agree with TRBD1. Germline values: CDR1 SGHRS, CDR2 YFSETQ. The CDR3 runs 14 residues. Unmatched junction bases numbered 3, after V lost 3 bases and J lost 4 bases. In DNA, the CDR3 is TGCGCCAGCAGCTGGGGGGACAGGGGCACTGAAGCTTTCTTT. It yields the protein CASSWGDRGTEAFF.

This chain links TRBV18 with TRBJ2-7; 11 bases are shared with TRBD1. Germline assignment: CDR1 KGHSH and CDR2 LQKENI. The ends lost 3 bases at V and 6 bases at J; junction bases unmatched: 7. This CDR3 region has 15 residues. The CDR3 here is CASSPITGTGGEQYF. In DNA, the CDR3 is TGTGCCAGCTCACCGATTACCGGGACAGGGGGCGAGCAGTACTTC.

The chain has TRBV28 and TRBJ1-2; TRBD1 is a possible D gene (5 bases). Germline CDR1 and CDR2: MDHEN and SYDVKM. The CDR3 is 15 amino acids. Trimming took off 3 bases at V and 1 base at J, with 12 bases between the two ends. The CDR3 is CASSLDKFDNYGYTF. Written as DNA, the CDR3 is TGTGCCAGCAGTTTGGACAAATTCGATAACTATGGCTACACCTTC.

CDR3 region: CASSALAGASSYNEQFF. As DNA, the CDR3 is TGTGCCAGCAGCGCCCTAGCGGGTGCGAGCTCCTACAATGAGCAGTTCTTC. The chain couples TRBV9 to TRBJ2-1; 8 nucleotides match TRBD2. V lost 3 bases, J lost 0 bases, and 8 bases stayed unmatched. The CDR3 is 17 residues long. Germline V lookup: CDR1 SGDLS, CDR2 YYNGEE.

The chain uses TRBV6-1 and TRBJ2-7; 9 nucleotides match TRBD1. V shed 4 bases and J 6 bases; nucleotides not matched to a gene: 4. The CDR3 runs 13 residues. Germline V gene data show CDR1 as MNHNS and CDR2 as SASEGT. The CDR3 nucleotides are TGTGCCAGCAGTGCCCGACAGGGGGGCGAGCAGTACTTC. Amino acid sequence: CASSARQGGEQYF.

The rearrangement uses TRBV9 and TRBJ1-2; D is possibly TRBD1 (5 bases). CDR3 size: 14 residues. Trimming left V 3 bases short and J 2 bases short, with 11 bases between. The germline CDR1 and CDR2 sequences are SGDLS and YYNGEE. The CDR3 region has the DNA TGTGCCAGCAGCGCCAACCGGGGGAACTATGGCTACACCTTC. The encoded protein is CASSANRGNYGYTF.

The rearrangement links TRBV11-2 to TRBJ2-1; 11 bases agree with TRBD2. The CDR3 is 15 amino acids. The V and J ends lost 4 bases and 8 bases, in that order; junction bases with no gene match: 7. Germline V lookup: CDR1 SGHAT, CDR2 FQNNGV. The DNA for the CDR3 is TGTGCCAGCAGCTGGGTAGCGGGGGGGCCCTATGAGCAGTTCTTC. This gives the protein CASSWVAGGPYEQFF.

The V gene is TRBV13, the J gene TRBJ2-5; 9 nucleotides align to TRBD2. Germline V CDR1 and CDR2: PRHDT, FYEKMQ (reference sequence). The CDR3 length is 15 residues. V dropped 4 bases and J dropped 2; count of bases not matched to a gene: 5. The CDR3 region is CASSSRTSAQETQYF. The CDR3 DNA reads TGTGCCAGCAGCTCCCGGACTAGCGCGCAAGAGACCCAGTACTTC.

The V call is TRBV7-2, the J call TRBJ1-2; D not certain. There are 14 residues in the CDR3. V was shortened by 0 bases and J by 2 bases, with 7 bases between the two germline ends. Germline V gives CDR1 SGHTA, CDR2 FQGNSA. The CDR3 DNA follows: TGTGCCAGCAGCTTAGCTGGGCCGAACTATGGCTACACCTTC. Amino acid sequence: CASSLAGPNYGYTF.

This chain joins TRBV7-9 and TRBJ2-7; TRBD1 agrees at 7 bases. Trimming at V came to 0 bases and at J to 6 bases, leaving 5 bases not matched to a gene. From germline, CDR1 is SEHNR and CDR2 FQNEAQ (reference sequence). CDR3 length equals 14 residues. CDR3 in DNA: TGTGCCAGCAGCTTAGCGAGGGGGCGGACCGAGCAGTACTTC. This gives the protein CASSLARGRTEQYF.

V usage is TRBV5-1 and J usage is TRBJ2-3; 7 positions agree with TRBD1. This CDR3 region has 16 residues. J lost 2 bases, V lost 1 base, and 7 bases had no gene match. Germline CDR1 is SGHRS and CDR2 is YFSETQ. CDR3 DNA sequence: TGCGCCAGCAGCTTGACGAGACAGGGCCCCACAGATACGCAGTATTTT. Translating it yields CASSLTRQGPTDTQYF.